This TCR beta chain was sequenced for a study of blood T cell repertoires in COVID-19. Study-level information: Spain, Italy and the United States supplied samples that represented acute and convalescent COVID-19. The analysed material was cDNA or gDNA that came from T cells, B-cell-depleted T cells, or PBMCs.

V was cut by 0 bases and J by 2 bases, with 19 bases left in between. This CDR3 spans 18 amino acids. Looked up from germline, CDR1 is MGHRA and CDR2 is YSYEKL. Repertoires were generated with immunoSEQ multiplex PCR, while TCRdb's copy carries only in-frame clones and drops some. The sample holds some 700,000 clones, approximately 90% seen once. Sequenced material: peripheral blood. The origin of this receptor is a woman between 18 and 29 years old with acute or convalescent COVID-19. The V and J genes are TRBV4-1 and TRBJ1-1; D might be TRBD1 (5 bases). The CDR3 bases are TGCGCCAGCAGCCAAGATACCCCGCAATGGGGGGGAAACACTGAAGCTTTCTTT. This sequence encodes CASSQDTPQWGGNTEAFF.